Shown below are 10 T cell receptor beta chains from a single sample sequenced in a study of shared clonotypes between healthy human individuals. The repertoire was sequenced with immunoSEQ multiplex PCR; TCRdb's copy has only in-frame clones and lacks some. The repertoire holds about 2.4 million clones, with roughly 93% as singletons. Sequenced sample: naive CD4+ T cells from PBMCs. Stated subset: CD45RA+ positively selected. The origin of the receptors is a man between 18 and 35 years old in good health. Some clones in this sample may be carry-over from other donors' samples.

The gene calls are TRBV11-2 and TRBJ1-2, with 8 bases matching TRBD1. With V trimmed by 5 bases and J by 4 bases, 12 bases remained unmatched. CDR1 and CDR2 (germline): SGHAT, FQNNGV. The CDR3 is 16 residues long. DNA for the CDR3: TGTGCCAGCAGCGACCTGGGCGCGGGACAGGTCTATGGCTACACCTTC. Encoded protein: CASSDLGAGQVYGYTF.

The chain uses TRBV4-1 and TRBJ2-5; tentatively, D is TRBD1 (6 bases). This CDR3 has 13 residues. V lost 4 bases to trimming and J lost 3 bases, with 9 bases between them. Germline loops: CDR1 MGHRA, CDR2 YSYEKL. CDR3 loop: CASSPDREETQYF. The CDR3 DNA reads TGCGCCAGCAGCCCGGACAGAGAAGAGACCCAGTACTTC.

This clone was observed a few times. V is TRBV7-2 and J is TRBJ2-2, with 9 bases that match TRBD2. Germline trimming cut 7 bases from V and 7 bases from J; bases unmatched to any gene: 7. The CDR3 length is 14 residues. Germline V gives CDR1 SGHTA, CDR2 FQGNSA. The CDR3 loop reads CASNSPSGNGELFF. In DNA form, the CDR3 reads TGTGCCAGCAACAGTCCTAGCGGGAACGGGGAGCTGTTTTTT.

This chain joins TRBV9 and TRBJ2-7, with D maybe TRBD1 (5 bases). With 2 bases removed from V and 3 bases from J, the gap between germline ends came to 12 bases. Germline V gives CDR1 SGDLS, CDR2 YYNGEE. The CDR3 length is 14 residues. Here the CDR3 DNA reads TGTGCCAGCAGCGTCGGACAAGCCCTCTACGAGCAGTACTTC. Protein: CASSVGQALYEQYF. The full variable domain, rest sourced from reference TRBV9 and TRBJ2-7, is DSGVTQTPKHLITATGQRVTLRCSPRSGDLSVYWYQQSLDQGLQFLIQYYNGEERAKGNILERFSAQQFPDLHSELNLSSLELGDSALYFCASSVGQALYEQYFGPGTRLTVT.

The chain links TRBV5-8 to TRBJ1-1, with no clear D. V lost 0 bases and J 0 bases, leaving 9 bases between the germline ends. Germline assignment: CDR1 SGHTS and CDR2 YDEGEE. This CDR3 comprises 15 residues. CDR3 DNA: TGTGCCAGCAGCTTGGAAGCGGAGATGAACACTGAAGCTTTCTTT. It is translated as CASSLEAEMNTEAFF.

The rearrangement joins TRBV9 to TRBJ1-2, with 7 bases lining up with TRBD1. This CDR3 is 14 amino acids long. Germline loops: CDR1 SGDLS, CDR2 YYNGEE. V lost 6 bases and J lost 4; bases outside the gene matches: 9. The CDR3 loop is CASNPGQGGYGYTF. CDR3 sequence (DNA): TGTGCCAGCAACCCCGGGCAGGGGGGCTATGGCTACACCTTC.

This clone has only one observation. The chain uses TRBV27 and TRBJ1-5; D gene uncertain. Between the trimmed V and J ends, which lost 6 bases and 4 bases, there was a span of 22 bases. The V gene's germline CDR1 is MNHEY and CDR2 SMNVEV (reference sequence). The CDR3 has 17 residues. CDR3 bases: TGTGCCAGCAGCCTTCGGGGTTTCCTCTCCTCTAATCAGCCCCAGCATTTT. Protein: CASSLRGFLSSNQPQHF.

In this sample, this clone turned up a few times. The chain links TRBV19 to TRBJ1-1; TRBD1 matches 7 bases. The CDR3 covers 15 residues. With 6 bases clipped from V and 1 base from J, the junction kept 8 bases outside the gene matches. The germline CDR1 and CDR2 sequences are LNHDA and SQIVND (reference sequence). In nucleotides, the CDR3 is TGTGCCAGTAGCTCCCTCGGGACAGCGAACACTGAAGCTTTCTTT. Encoded protein: CASSSLGTANTEAFF.

The chain combines TRBV14 with TRBJ1-4; D unresolved. Trimming removed 7 bases from V and 4 bases from J, with 10 bases in between. The length of the CDR3 is 13 residues. The germline gives CDR1 SGHDN, CDR2 FVKESK. The CDR3 bases are TGTGCCAGCAACCGGGCCTATAATGAAAAACTGTTTTTT. This codes for CASNRAYNEKLFF.

This sequence joins TRBV7-9 and TRBJ2-2, with D hard to call. The ends were cut back, 5 bases at V and 5 bases at J, with 12 bases in the middle. The CDR3 loop spans 14 amino acids. Germline lookup yields CDR1 SEHNR and CDR2 FQNEAQ (reference sequence). The CDR3 here is CASSTWAGTGELFF. The CDR3 coding sequence is TGTGCCAGCAGCACCTGGGCTGGGACCGGGGAGCTGTTTTTT.